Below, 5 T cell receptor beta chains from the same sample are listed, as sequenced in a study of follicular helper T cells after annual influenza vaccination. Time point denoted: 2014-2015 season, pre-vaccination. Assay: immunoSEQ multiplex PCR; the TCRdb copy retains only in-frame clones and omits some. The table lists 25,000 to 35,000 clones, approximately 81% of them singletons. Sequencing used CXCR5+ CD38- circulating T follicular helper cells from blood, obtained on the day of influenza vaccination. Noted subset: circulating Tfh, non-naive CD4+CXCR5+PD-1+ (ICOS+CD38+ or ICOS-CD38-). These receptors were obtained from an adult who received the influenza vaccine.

DNA of the CDR3: TGTGCCAGCAGCGCGGGGACGCACGATGGCTACACCTTC. This sequence encodes CASSAGTHDGYTF. V gene TRBV21-1 combines with J gene TRBJ1-2. TRBV21-1 is a known pseudogene. The CDR3 has 13 residues.

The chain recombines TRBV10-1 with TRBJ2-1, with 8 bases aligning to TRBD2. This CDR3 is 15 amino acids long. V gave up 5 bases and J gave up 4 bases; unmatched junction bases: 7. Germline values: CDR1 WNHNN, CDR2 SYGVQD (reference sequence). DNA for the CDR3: TGCGCCAGCAGTATTACTAGCGGCGTATACAATGAGCAGTTCTTC. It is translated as CASSITSGVYNEQFF.

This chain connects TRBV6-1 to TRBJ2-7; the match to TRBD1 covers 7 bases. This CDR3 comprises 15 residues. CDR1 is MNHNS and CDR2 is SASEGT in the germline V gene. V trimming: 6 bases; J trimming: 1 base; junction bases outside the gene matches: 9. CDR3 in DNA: TGTGCCAGCAGCCGCCCACAGGGACAGTCCTACGAGCAGTACTTC. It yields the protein CASSRPQGQSYEQYF.

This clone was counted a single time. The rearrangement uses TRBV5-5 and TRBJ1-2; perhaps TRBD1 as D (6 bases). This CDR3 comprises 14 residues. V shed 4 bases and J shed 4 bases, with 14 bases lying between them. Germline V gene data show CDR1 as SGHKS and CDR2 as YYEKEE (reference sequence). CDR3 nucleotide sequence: TGTGCCAGCAGCCCGGACAGTAGTGTCTATGGCTACACCTTC. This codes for CASSPDSSVYGYTF.

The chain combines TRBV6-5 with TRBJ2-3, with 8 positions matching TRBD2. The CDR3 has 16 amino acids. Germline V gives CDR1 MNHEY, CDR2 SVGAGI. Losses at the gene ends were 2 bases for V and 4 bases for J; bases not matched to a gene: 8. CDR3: CASSYSTSGVADTQYF. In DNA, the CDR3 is TGTGCCAGCAGTTACAGTACTAGCGGAGTCGCAGATACGCAGTATTTT.